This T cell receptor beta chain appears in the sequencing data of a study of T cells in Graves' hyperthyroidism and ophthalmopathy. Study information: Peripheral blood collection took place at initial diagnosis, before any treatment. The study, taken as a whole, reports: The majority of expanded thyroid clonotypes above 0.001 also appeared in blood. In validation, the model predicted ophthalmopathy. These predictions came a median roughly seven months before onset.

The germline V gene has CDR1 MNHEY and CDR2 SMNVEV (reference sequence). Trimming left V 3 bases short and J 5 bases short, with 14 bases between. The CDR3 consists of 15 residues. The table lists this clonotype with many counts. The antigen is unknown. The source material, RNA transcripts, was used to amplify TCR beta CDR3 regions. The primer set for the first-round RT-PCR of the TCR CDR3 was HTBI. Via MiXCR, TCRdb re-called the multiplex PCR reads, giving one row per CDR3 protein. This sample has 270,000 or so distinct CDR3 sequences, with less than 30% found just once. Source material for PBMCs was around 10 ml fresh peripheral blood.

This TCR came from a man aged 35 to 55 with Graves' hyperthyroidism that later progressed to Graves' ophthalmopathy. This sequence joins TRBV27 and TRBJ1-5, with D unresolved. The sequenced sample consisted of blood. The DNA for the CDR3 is TGTGCCAGCAGTTTCGGAGTCCCGGCGGATCAGCCCCAGCATTTT. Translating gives CASSFGVPADQPQHF.